This TCR beta chain was sequenced in a study of T cell responses to AZD1222 COVID-19 vaccine. Study summary: Second doses were pooled across both intervals (about 4 or about 12 weeks).

Per the germline V gene, CDR1 is MNHEY and CDR2 is SVGAGI. The ends lost 5 bases at V and 4 bases at J; junction bases unmatched: 2. CDR3 size: 12 residues. Using immunoSEQ multiplex PCR, the repertoire was profiled, and TCRdb retains in-frame clones only, with some absent. The table records 130,000 to 150,000 clones, about 91% of them present only once. As to this clone: The target antigen is unknown.

Overall study results and limits: With two AZD1222 doses given, Spike-specific TCR breadth and depth both rose.

The source material was peripheral blood, sampled on day 0 of AZD1222 vaccination. The source is an adult in good health. The chain joins TRBV6-5 to TRBJ2-7; 7 nucleotides line up with TRBD1. In DNA form, the CDR3 reads TGTGCCAGCAGTCGACAGGGTTACGAGCAGTACTTC. Translating it yields CASSRQGYEQYF.